This T cell receptor beta chain derives from a study of shared clonotypes between healthy human individuals. Regarding the study as a whole: Across a handful of donors, naive CD4 shared roughly 5%, naive CD8 around 3.8%, memory CD4 more than 2%, memory CD8 around 0.42%. It was only blood that was sampled, and tissue repertoires likely differ. Among donors, sharing of clonotypes was expected to be affected by sequencing depth.

Germline values: CDR1 SGDLS, CDR2 YYNGEE. CDR3 length: 15 residues. The ends lost 4 bases at V and 7 bases at J; junction bases unmatched: 10. Produced via immunoSEQ multiplex PCR; TCRdb's table is partial and in-frame only. The table includes hundreds of thousands of clones, roughly 87% detected once. Comment on this clone: Its target is not known.

The authors combined CD45RO+ cells with CCR7-negative CD45RA+ TemRA cells as CD8 memory. This chain connects TRBV9 to TRBJ2-1; 8 bases are shared with TRBD2. The TCR originated in a man aged 18-30 years in good health. Sequenced sample: memory CD8+ T cells sorted from blood. Subset given: CD45RO+ cells pooled with CCR7-negative TemRA cells. CDR3 DNA: TGTGCCAGCAGCCCTAGGGGCGGGAGGAATAATGAGCAGTTCTTC. Protein sequence: CASSPRGGRNNEQFF.